Presented here are 7 T cell receptor beta chains from one specimen sequenced in a study of blood T cell repertoires in COVID-19. Sequenced by immunoSEQ multiplex PCR; TCRdb stores in-frame clones only, minus some. Seen here are 85,000 to 110,000 clones, approximately 84% observed once, and the top ten hold around 12%. The specimen sequenced was peripheral blood. These TCRs come from a human donor in a cohort sampled during active COVID-19.

The chain has TRBV5-1 and TRBJ2-3; D gene ambiguous. Germline V lookup: CDR1 SGHRS, CDR2 YFSETQ. CDR3 size: 14 residues. Trimming cost V 5 bases and J 0 bases, with 10 bases left between them. The CDR3 loop is CASRLGPSTDTQYF. In nucleotides, the CDR3 is TGCGCCAGCAGGCTAGGCCCTAGCACAGATACGCAGTATTTT.

The chain links TRBV5-1 to TRBJ2-7, with 8 positions matching TRBD1. The CDR3 is 17 residues long. CDR1 is SGHRS, CDR2 YFSETQ, per germline. Trimming removed 1 base from V and 3 bases from J; junction bases left unmatched: 12. Written as DNA, the CDR3 is TGCGCCAGCAGCTTGAGGCCTTGGACGGGACAGGACTACGAGCAGTACTTC. Translation gives CASSLRPWTGQDYEQYF. The variable domain in full, with the rest retrieved from reference TRBV5-1 and TRBJ2-7, is KAGVTQTPRYLIKTRGQQVTLSCSPISGHRSVSWYQQTPGQGLQFLFEYFSETQRNKGNFPGRFSGRQFSNSRSEMNVSTLELGDSALYLCASSLRPWTGQDYEQYFGPGTRLTVT.

The chain couples TRBV5-6 to TRBJ2-7, with 9 nucleotides matching TRBD1. Germline-derived CDR1 and CDR2 are SGHDT and YYEEEE. J was trimmed by 7 bases and V by 3 bases; bases with no gene match: 8. The CDR3 loop spans 14 amino acids. CDR3 in DNA: TGTGCCAGCAGCTCGGACAGGGGCGCGGGGGAGCAGTACTTC. Its translation: CASSSDRGAGEQYF.

This clone showed up just once. The chain links TRBV19 to TRBJ2-3; possibly TRBD2 for D (6 bases). V was trimmed by 1 base and J by 0 bases, leaving 11 bases between them. Germline V lookup: CDR1 LNHDA, CDR2 SQIVND (reference sequence). The CDR3 contains 16 residues. CDR3 in amino acids: CASSIVRGLSTDTQYF. CDR3 sequence (DNA): TGTGCCAGTAGTATAGTTCGGGGACTTAGCACAGATACGCAGTATTTT. The whole variable domain, filled in from reference TRBV19 and TRBJ2-3, reads DGGITQSPKYLFRKEGQNVTLSCEQNLNHDAMYWYRQDPGQGLRLIYYSQIVNDFQKGDIAEGYSVSREKKESFPLTVTSAQKNPTAFYLCASSIVRGLSTDTQYFGPGTRLTVL.

This rearrangement joins TRBV9 to TRBJ2-1, with D maybe TRBD2 (6 bases). The germline V gene has CDR1 SGDLS and CDR2 YYNGEE. This CDR3 has 15 residues. The V end was cut by 0 bases, the J end by 6 bases, with 13 bases between. Here the CDR3 reads CASSVGLEGLNEQFF. DNA of the CDR3: TGTGCCAGCAGCGTAGGGTTAGAGGGACTCAATGAGCAGTTCTTC.

The chain combines TRBV29-1 with TRBJ2-1, with 8 bases fitting TRBD1. V gave up 8 bases and J gave up 2 bases; unmatched junction bases: 8. CDR1 is SQVTM, CDR2 ANQGSEA, per germline. The CDR3 extends over 14 amino acids. This CDR3 reads CSPPWTGTYNEQFF. In DNA, the CDR3 is TGCAGCCCCCCGTGGACAGGGACCTACAATGAGCAGTTCTTC.

This chain joins TRBV12-5 and TRBJ1-5; the D is unclear. The germline CDR1 and CDR2 sequences are LGHNT and FRNRAP. The CDR3 is made up of 14 amino acids. The V end lost 7 bases, the J end lost 0 bases, and 10 bases lay between the germline ends. CDR3 DNA sequence: TGTGCTAGTGTCCTCGGGTCTAGCAATCAGCCCCAGCATTTT. Its translation is CASVLGSSNQPQHF.